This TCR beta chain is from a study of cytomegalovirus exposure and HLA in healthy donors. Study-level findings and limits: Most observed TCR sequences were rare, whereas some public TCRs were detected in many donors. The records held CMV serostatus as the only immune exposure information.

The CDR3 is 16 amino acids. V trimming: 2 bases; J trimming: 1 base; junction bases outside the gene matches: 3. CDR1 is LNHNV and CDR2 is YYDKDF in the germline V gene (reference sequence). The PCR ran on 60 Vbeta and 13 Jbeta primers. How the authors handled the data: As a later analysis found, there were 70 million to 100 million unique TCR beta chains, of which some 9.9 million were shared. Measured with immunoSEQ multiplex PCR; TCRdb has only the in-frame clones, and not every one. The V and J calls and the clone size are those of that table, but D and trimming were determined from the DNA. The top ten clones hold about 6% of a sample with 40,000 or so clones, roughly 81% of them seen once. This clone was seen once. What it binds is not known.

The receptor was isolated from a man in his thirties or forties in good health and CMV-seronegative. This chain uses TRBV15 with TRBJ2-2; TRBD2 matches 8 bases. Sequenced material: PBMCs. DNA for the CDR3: TGTGCCACCAGCAGACCCAGCGGGGGGAACACCGGGGAGCTGTTTTTT. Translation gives CATSRPSGGNTGELFF.